This TCR beta chain was sequenced in a study of blood T cell repertoires in COVID-19. Study as a whole: COVID-19 samples collected from the United States, Italy and Spain covered acute and convalescent phases. PBMCs, B-cell-depleted T cells, or T cells provided the cDNA or gDNA that made up the material.

The V and J ends lost 0 bases and 6 bases, in that order; junction bases with no gene match: 8. The CDR3 length is 16 residues. Original handling: How many nucleated cells were present was estimated from reference gene primer amplification. The assay was immunoSEQ multiplex PCR, and TCRdb's table has in-frame clones only and misses some. The V and J calls and clone size were taken over from that table, and D and trimming were inferred from the DNA. In the table there are some 290,000 clones, roughly 90% of which are singletons. Enrolled during active infection, Seattle patients were then followed longitudinally.

V and J are TRBV23-1 and TRBJ2-1; TRBD2 agrees at 7 bases. TRBV23-1 is marked as an open reading frame, function uncertain. The specimen sequenced was peripheral blood. The sequence was obtained from a woman in her twenties or thirties with COVID-19, enrolled during active disease. This chain's CDR3 is CASSQSGGTPFNEQFF. CDR3 sequence (DNA): TGCGCCAGCAGTCAATCGGGGGGGACTCCCTTCAATGAGCAGTTCTTC.